The entry below describes one T cell receptor (beta chain). This sample stems from a study of blood T cell repertoires in COVID-19. Looking at the study overall: From the United States, Italy and Spain came samples of acute and convalescent COVID-19. PBMCs, B-cell-depleted T cells, or T cells were the source of the cDNA or gDNA that made up the material.

Germline CDR1 reads SGHDT; CDR2 reads YYEEEE. The CDR3 loop spans 13 amino acids. Trimming shortened V by 4 bases and J by 3 bases, and 11 bases separated the two germline ends. In the authors' methods: Estimates of nucleated cell counts were drawn from the amplification of reference gene primers. TCRdb keeps only in-frame clones here, not all; method: immunoSEQ multiplex PCR. V, J and clone size reflect that table, while D and trimming were determined from the DNA. The table has about 64,000 clones, 80% to 90% seen once. The chain combines TRBV5-6 with TRBJ2-7, with D possibly matching TRBD1 (5 bases). Material for sequencing was peripheral blood. The sequence derives from a man aged 50-60 years with active COVID-19. In DNA form, the CDR3 reads TGTGCCAGCAGCCCAGGGCTGGACTACGAGCAGTACTTC. Translated: CASSPGLDYEQYF.